This TCR beta chain was sequenced in a study of blood T cell repertoires in COVID-19. Using immunoSEQ multiplex PCR, the repertoire was profiled, and TCRdb retains in-frame clones only, with some absent. The sample has some 350,000 clones, around 87% seen once; the top ten hold over 4%. The CDR3 is 15 residues long. Germline lookup yields CDR1 SGHKS and CDR2 YYEKEE (reference sequence). The V and J ends lost 4 bases and 5 bases, in that order; junction bases with no gene match: 10. The sequence was collected from a woman in her twenties or thirties who had recovered from COVID-19. Sequencing was done on a sample of PBMCs or T cells enriched from blood (not recorded which). The V and J genes are TRBV5-5 and TRBJ1-2; TRBD1 agrees at 8 bases. CDR3 sequence: CASSQRTGLGYGYTF. The DNA of the CDR3 is TGTGCCAGCAGCCAGAGGACAGGGTTAGGATATGGCTACACCTTC.